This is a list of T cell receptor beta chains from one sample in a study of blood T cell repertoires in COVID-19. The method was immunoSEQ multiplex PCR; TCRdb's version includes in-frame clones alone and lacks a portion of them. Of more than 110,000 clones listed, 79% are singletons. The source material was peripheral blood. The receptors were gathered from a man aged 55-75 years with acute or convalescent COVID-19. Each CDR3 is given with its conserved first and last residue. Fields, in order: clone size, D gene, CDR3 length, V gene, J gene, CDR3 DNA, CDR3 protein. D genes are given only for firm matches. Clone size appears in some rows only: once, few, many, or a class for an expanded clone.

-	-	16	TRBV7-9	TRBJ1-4	TGTGCCAGCAGCTCACTAGATAGTGGGGAGTACGAAAAACTGTTTTTT	CASSSLDSGEYEKLFF
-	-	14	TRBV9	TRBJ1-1	TGTGCCAGCAGCGCTGGTTCGGTCGGGACTGAAGCTTTCTTT	CASSAGSVGTEAFF
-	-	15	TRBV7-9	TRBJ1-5	TGTGCCAGCAGCTTAGCGGGGGGGGGCAATCAGCCCCAGCATTTT	CASSLAGGGNQPQHF
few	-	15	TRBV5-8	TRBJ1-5	TGTGCCAGCAGCCCATCGGGGGGCCAAGGACAGCCCCAGCATTTT	CASSPSGGQGQPQHF
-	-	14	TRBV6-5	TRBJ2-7	TGTGCCAGCAGCCGGGACTTCAGCTCCTACGAGCAGTACTTC	CASSRDFSSYEQYF
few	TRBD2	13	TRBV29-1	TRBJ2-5	TGCAGCGCCGTCTGGGCGGGAGGTGAGACCCAGTACTTC	CSAVWAGGETQYF
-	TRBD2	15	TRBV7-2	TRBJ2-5	TGTGCCAGCAGCTTAGCCACTAGCGGCCAAGAGACCCAGTACTTC	CASSLATSGQETQYF
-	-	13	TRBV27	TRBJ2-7	TGTGCCAGCAGTTCCGGGGGACCCTACGAGCAGTACTTC	CASSSGGPYEQYF
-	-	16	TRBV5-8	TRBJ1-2	TGTGCCAGCAGCACAAGAGAACCCCGACCTTTACAGGGCTACACCTTC	CASSTREPRPLQGYTF
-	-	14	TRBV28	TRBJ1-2	TGTGCCAGCAGCCCGCCTGGGGAGGCGGCTGGCTACACCTTC	CASSPPGEAAGYTF
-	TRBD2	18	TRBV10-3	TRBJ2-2	TGTGCCATCAGTGAGTCCTCACCCGGGACTAGCGGAACCGGGGAGCTGTTTTTT	CAISESSPGTSGTGELFF
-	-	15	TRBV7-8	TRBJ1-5	TGTGCCAGCAGCTTAGGTGTGGGGGGTGGTCAGCCCCAGCATTTT	CASSLGVGGGQPQHF
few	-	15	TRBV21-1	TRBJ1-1	TGTGCCAGCAGCAAATGGGGCAGGGGGGACACTGAAGCTTTCTTT	CASSKWGRGDTEAFF
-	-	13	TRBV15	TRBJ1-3	TGTGCCACCAGCACGGGCTCTGGAAACACCATATATTTT	CATSTGSGNTIYF